These 10 T cell receptor beta chains were sequenced from one sample in a study of CD8 T cells in Susac syndrome. cDNA came from approximately 0.5 to 1 ug RNA primed by random hexamers. TCRdb recomputed calls from the immunoSEQ multiplex PCR reads with MiXCR, one row per CDR3 protein. Of around 100,000 distinct CDR3 sequences in the sample, approximately 95% were seen once. Specimen: CD8+ T cells from PBMCs. These receptor sequences come from a human donor with Susac syndrome.

Comment on this clonotype: At one end, the junction sequence differs from germline, possibly due to a read error. The chain employs TRBV13 and TRBJ2-7; D call uncertain. The CDR3 is 11 amino acids. Per germline, CDR1 PRHDT and CDR2 FYEKMQ (reference sequence). The CDR3 reads CASSLVGEQYF. The CDR3 nucleotides are TGTGCCAGCAGTTTAGTAGGGGAGCAGTACTTC.

This rearrangement joins TRBV28 to TRBJ2-7; the D gene is possibly TRBD1 (5 bases). From germline, CDR1 is MDHEN and CDR2 SYDVKM. This CDR3 has 14 amino acids. The V gene lost 5 bases and the J gene lost 6 bases, with 17 bases spanning the gap. The CDR3 nucleotides are TGTGCCAGCAGTGCCTCTACAGGCGGCTCCGAGCAGTACTTC. Translated, it gives CASSASTGGSEQYF.

J is TRBJ1-5 and V is TRBV6-6, with D possibly matching TRBD1 (6 bases). The CDR3 is 14 residues long. Trimming stripped 6 bases from V and 6 bases from J, with 15 bases between. The germline gives CDR1 MNHNY, CDR2 SVGAGI (reference sequence). The CDR3 DNA reads as TGTGCCAGCAGCCCTCCAGGGGTGAGTCAGCCCCAGCATTTT. Translating gives CASSPPGVSQPQHF.

The rearrangement uses TRBV29-1 and TRBJ2-2, with D perhaps matching TRBD1 or TRBD2 (5 bases each). The CDR3 runs to 16 residues. CDR1 and CDR2 (germline): SQVTM, ANQGSEA. V lost 5 bases and J 6 bases, leaving 22 bases between the germline ends. Written as DNA, the CDR3 is TGCAGCGTTAGGCCGCCTTGGGGGAACGGTTCCGGGGAGCTGTTTTTT. It is translated as CSVRPPWGNGSGELFF.

V usage is TRBV27 and J usage is TRBJ2-3; D unresolved. The germline V and J ends were trimmed by 5 bases and 6 bases, with 9 bases remaining between them. There are 12 residues in the CDR3. In germline, CDR1 is MNHEY, CDR2 SMNVEV (reference sequence). The CDR3 protein is CASSPTLDTQYF. DNA of the CDR3: TGTGCCAGCAGTCCCACGTTGGATACGCAGTATTTT.

The chain couples TRBV19 to TRBJ2-1; D is uncertain. The germline V gene has CDR1 LNHDA and CDR2 SQIVND (reference sequence). V lost 4 bases to trimming and J lost 10 bases, with 11 bases between them. The CDR3 extends over 12 amino acids. CDR3 DNA: TGTGCCAGTAGTACCAGCCTTAACGAGCAGTTCTTC. Protein product: CASSTSLNEQFF.

The V gene is TRBV15, the J gene TRBJ1-1; D possibly corresponds to TRBD1 (6 bases). The CDR3 loop spans 14 amino acids. V lost 2 bases, J lost 4 bases, and 11 bases lay in between. Germline V gene data show CDR1 as LNHNV and CDR2 as YYDKDF (reference sequence). The CDR3 nucleotides are TGTGCCACCAGCAGAAAGGGCAGGGGCACTGAAGCTTTCTTT. It codes for CATSRKGRGTEAFF.

V is TRBV19 and J is TRBJ2-6; a possible D gene is TRBD1 (6 bases). This CDR3 spans 18 amino acids. V lost 3 bases and J 1 base, leaving 16 bases between the germline ends. Germline lookup yields CDR1 LNHDA and CDR2 SQIVND (reference sequence). CDR3 in DNA: TGTGCCAGTAGTATGACGGGACAAGTCCCTTCTGGGGCCAACGTCCTGACTTTC. It specifies CASSMTGQVPSGANVLTF.

This chain links TRBV4-2 with TRBJ2-7; D is ambiguous. The germline V and J ends were trimmed by 0 bases and 3 bases, with 9 bases remaining between them. The CDR3 extends over 14 amino acids. Germline V lookup: CDR1 LGHNA, CDR2 YNFKEQ. In DNA, the CDR3 is TGTGCCAGCAGCCAAGAATATAGGAACTACGAGCAGTACTTC. The encoded protein is CASSQEYRNYEQYF.

The V call is TRBV29-1, the J call TRBJ2-5, with D perhaps TRBD1 or TRBD2 (6 bases each). This CDR3 comprises 13 residues. Germline loops: CDR1 SQVTM, CDR2 ANQGSEA. Trimming shortened V by 7 bases and J by 5 bases, and 17 bases separated the two germline ends. Written as DNA, the CDR3 is TGCAGCGCCGACCCGGGGGCGGTGGAGACCCAGTACTTC. Protein sequence: CSADPGAVETQYF.